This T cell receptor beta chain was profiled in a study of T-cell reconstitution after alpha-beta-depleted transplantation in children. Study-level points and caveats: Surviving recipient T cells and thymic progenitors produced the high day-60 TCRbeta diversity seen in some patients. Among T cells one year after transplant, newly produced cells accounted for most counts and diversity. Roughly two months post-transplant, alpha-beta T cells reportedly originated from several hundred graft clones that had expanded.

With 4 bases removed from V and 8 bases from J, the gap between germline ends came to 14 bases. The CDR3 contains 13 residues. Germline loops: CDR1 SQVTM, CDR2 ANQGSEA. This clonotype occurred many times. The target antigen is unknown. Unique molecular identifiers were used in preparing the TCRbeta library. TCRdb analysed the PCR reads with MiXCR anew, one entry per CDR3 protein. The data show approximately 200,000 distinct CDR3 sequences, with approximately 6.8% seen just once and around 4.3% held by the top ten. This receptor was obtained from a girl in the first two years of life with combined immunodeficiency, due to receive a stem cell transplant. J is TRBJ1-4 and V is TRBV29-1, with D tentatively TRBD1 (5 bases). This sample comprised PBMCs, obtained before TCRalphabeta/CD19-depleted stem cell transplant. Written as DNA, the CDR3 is TGCAGCGTTGGGGGAGAGGAGGGGGAAAAACTGTTTTTT. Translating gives CSVGGEEGEKLFF.